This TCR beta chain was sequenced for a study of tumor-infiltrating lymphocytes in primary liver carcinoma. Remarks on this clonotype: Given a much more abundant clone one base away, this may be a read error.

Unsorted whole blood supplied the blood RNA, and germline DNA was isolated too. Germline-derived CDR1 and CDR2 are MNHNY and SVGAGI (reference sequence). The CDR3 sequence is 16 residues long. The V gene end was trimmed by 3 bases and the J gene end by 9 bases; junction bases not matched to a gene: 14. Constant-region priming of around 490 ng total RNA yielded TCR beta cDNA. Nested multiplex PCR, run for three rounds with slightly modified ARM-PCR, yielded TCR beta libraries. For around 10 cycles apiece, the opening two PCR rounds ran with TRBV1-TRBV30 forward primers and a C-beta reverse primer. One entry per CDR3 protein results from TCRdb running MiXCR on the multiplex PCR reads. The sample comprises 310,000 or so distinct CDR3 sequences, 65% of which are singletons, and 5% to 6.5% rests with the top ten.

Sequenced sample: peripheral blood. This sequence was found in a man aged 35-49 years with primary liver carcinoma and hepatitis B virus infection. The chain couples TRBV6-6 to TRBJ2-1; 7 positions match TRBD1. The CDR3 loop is CASSYTETGTVVEQFF. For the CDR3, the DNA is TGTGCCAGCAGTTATACAGAGACAGGGACCGTAGTTGAGCAGTTCTTC.